This T cell receptor beta chain was captured by sequencing in a study of tissue T cells after allogeneic stem cell transplantation. Study in general: Four unmodified and three CD34-selected T-cell-depleted grafts went to graft-versus-host disease patients. Study-level findings and limits: The study did not identify alloreactive or antigen-specific tissue TCRs, and some clones might be persisting host cells.

TCRdb's copy holds only in-frame clones and misses some; the assay was immunoSEQ multiplex PCR. The sample shows more than 20,000 clones, less than 95% of them seen only once. This clone was counted a single time. Its antigen is unidentified. This TCR was sampled from a male donor at least 60 years old who later had graft-versus-host disease after an allogeneic stem cell transplant. Sequencing used blood, obtained before transplantation.

Written as DNA, the CDR3 is TGTGCCAGCAGCTCTTGGGGAGGTAGTCCCTACGAGCAGTACTTC. Translation gives CASSSWGGSPYEQYF. V is TRBV6-6 and J is TRBJ2-7, with D possibly matching TRBD2 (6 bases). The CDR3 length is 15 residues. CDR1 is MNHNY, CDR2 SVGAGI, per germline (reference sequence). With 6 bases removed from V and 2 bases from J, the gap between germline ends came to 17 bases.